Each of the 21 T cell receptor beta chains below was sequenced from the same sample in a study of a mutant IDH1 vaccine in newly diagnosed glioma. Their cognate antigens are unknown. Time point defined: week 47, end of study. In every dose of vaccine, 300 ug of mutant IDH1 20-mer peptide was given alongside topical imiquimod. This table comes from immunoSEQ multiplex PCR, and its TCRdb copy is limited to in-frame clones, with some not included. The table includes fewer than 15,000 clones, around 76% detected once. This specimen was PBMCs, taken from a glioma patient whose treatment included an IDH1 peptide vaccine. The receptors shown here come from a woman between 40 and 55 years old with glioma.

The chain couples TRBV18 to TRBJ1-1; tentative D call: TRBD1 (6 bases). This CDR3 comprises 14 residues. CDR1 KGHSH and CDR2 LQKENI come from the germline V gene. V lost 1 base and J lost 5, with 11 bases in between. The CDR3 nucleotides are TGTGCCAGCTCACCACAAACAGGGATGACTGAAGCTTTCTTT. It is translated as CASSPQTGMTEAFF. Using reference TRBV18 and TRBJ1-1 for the parts outside the CDR3, the full variable domain is NAGVMQNPRHLVRRRGQEARLRCSPMKGHSHVYWYRQLPEEGLKFMVYLQKENIIDESGMPKERFSAEFPKEGPSILRIQQVVRGDSAAYFCASSPQTGMTEAFFGQGTRLTVV.

This clone was seen only a few times. The rearrangement uses TRBV7-2 and TRBJ2-2; D is uncertain. V gave up 2 bases and J gave up 8 bases, with 3 bases separating them. The CDR3 has 11 residues. CDR1 is SGHTA, CDR2 FQGNSA, per germline. In DNA, the CDR3 is TGTGCCAGCAGCTTATGGGGGGAGCTGTTTTTT. This encodes CASSLWGELFF.

The rearrangement joins TRBV2 to TRBJ2-3; maybe TRBD1 (6 bases). CDR3 length: 12 residues. V gave up 3 bases and J gave up 6 bases, with 7 bases separating them. In germline, CDR1 is SNHLY, CDR2 FYNNEI. The CDR3 bases are TGTGCCAGCAGTGACCAGGGGGATACGCAGTATTTT. It encodes CASSDQGDTQYF.

V usage is TRBV6-1 and J usage is TRBJ2-7; D is ambiguous. Trimming took off 11 bases at V and 3 bases at J, with 14 bases between the two ends. Germline CDR1 MNHNS, CDR2 SASEGT. The CDR3 contains 12 residues. CDR3 region: CALSNYIYEQYF. The CDR3 bases are TGTGCCCTGTCAAATTATATCTACGAGCAGTACTTC.

This sequence joins TRBV27 and TRBJ1-4, with D unclear. The V gene lost 1 base and the J gene lost 7 bases, with 10 bases spanning the gap. Germline CDR1 reads MNHEY; CDR2 reads SMNVEV (reference sequence). This CDR3 contains 14 residues. This CDR3 is CASSLWRDGEKLFF. The CDR3 DNA sequence: TGTGCCAGCAGTTTATGGAGGGATGGTGAAAAACTGTTTTTT.

This clone was seen a single time. V and J are TRBV14 and TRBJ2-5; no clear D. Trimming took 1 base from V and 2 from J, leaving 14 bases between them. Germline V CDR1 and CDR2: SGHDN, FVKESK. The CDR3 runs 16 residues. CDR3 DNA sequence: TGTGCCAGCAGCCAAGTAGGGTCCAGGAATCAAGAGACCCAGTACTTC. Protein product: CASSQVGSRNQETQYF.

The chain uses TRBV27 and TRBJ2-7; D is unclear. From germline, CDR1 is MNHEY and CDR2 SMNVEV (reference sequence). Deletions cut 5 bases from V and 4 bases from J, with 15 bases between. CDR3 length: 14 amino acids. CDR3 amino acids: CASSPTGSQYEQYF. As DNA, the CDR3 is TGTGCCAGCAGTCCCACCGGGTCCCAATACGAGCAGTACTTC.

This rearrangement joins TRBV6-1 to TRBJ2-5; D possibly matches TRBD1 or TRBD2 (5 bases each). The germline V and J ends were trimmed by 10 bases and 5 bases, with 20 bases remaining between them. There are 14 residues in the CDR3. CDR1 is MNHNS, CDR2 SASEGT, per germline. The chain's CDR3 is CATLRGPTAETQYF. The CDR3 DNA reads as TGTGCCACCTTGAGGGGACCCACTGCCGAGACCCAGTACTTC.

This clone has just a few counts. This sequence joins TRBV9 and TRBJ2-2; perhaps TRBD1 as D (6 bases). This CDR3 has 14 residues. V was shortened by 3 bases and J by 1 base, with 7 bases between the two germline ends. Germline values: CDR1 SGDLS, CDR2 YYNGEE. The CDR3 loop is CASSAQGNTGELFF. DNA for the CDR3: TGTGCCAGCAGCGCACAGGGGAACACCGGGGAGCTGTTTTTT.

There are a few counts of this clone. CDR3 DNA: TGTGCCAGCAGCCACCGGGGGACGGGTGAAGCTTTCTTT. It specifies CASSHRGTGEAFF. This chain joins TRBV5-6 and TRBJ1-1; possible D gene TRBD1, 5 bases. The CDR3 consists of 13 residues. Germline CDR1 SGHDT, CDR2 YYEEEE. The germline V and J ends were trimmed by 4 bases and 7 bases, with 14 bases remaining between them.

J is TRBJ1-3 and V is TRBV5-5; the D is unclear. V was cut by 2 bases and J by 4 bases, with 7 bases left in between. The germline V gene encodes CDR1 SGHKS and CDR2 YYEKEE (reference sequence). CDR3 length equals 13 residues. DNA of the CDR3: TGTGCCAGCAGCTTTTCAATGGGAAACACCATATATTTT. Translation gives CASSFSMGNTIYF.

In this sample, this clone turned up a few times. The rearrangement uses TRBV7-2 and TRBJ1-5; D unclear. Germline CDR1 SGHTA, CDR2 FQGNSA. V gave up 3 bases and J gave up 1 base, with 4 bases separating them. The CDR3 sequence is 13 residues long. The CDR3 reads CASSLDSNQPQHF. The CDR3 coding sequence is TGTGCCAGCAGCTTGGACAGCAATCAGCCCCAGCATTTT. Together with reference TRBV7-2 and TRBJ1-5, the CDR3 gives the full variable domain: GAGVSQSPSNKVTEKGKDVELRCDPISGHTALYWYRQSLGQGLEFLIYFQGNSAPDKSGLPSDRFSAERTGGSVSTLTIQRTQQEDSAVYLCASSLDSNQPQHFGDGTRLSIL.

Only one count was recorded for this clone. The chain joins TRBV5-1 to TRBJ1-3, with TRBD1 matching 10 bases. The CDR3 runs 17 residues. Unmatched junction bases numbered 10, after V lost 1 base and J lost 6 bases. Germline V lookup: CDR1 SGHRS, CDR2 YFSETQ. CDR3 in amino acids: CASSLPPGQGTVNTIYF. CDR3 nucleotide sequence: TGCGCCAGCAGCTTGCCCCCGGGACAGGGGACCGTAAACACCATATATTTT.

The V and J genes are TRBV4-2 and TRBJ1-2; a possible D gene is TRBD1 (6 bases). Germline values: CDR1 LGHNA, CDR2 YNFKEQ. Trimming took off 2 bases at V and 4 bases at J, with 14 bases between the two ends. There are 15 residues in the CDR3. The CDR3 DNA follows: TGTGCCAGCAGCCAACTACAGGGAGGGGGCTATGGCTACACCTTC. It encodes CASSQLQGGGYGYTF.

This chain links TRBV5-6 with TRBJ1-6; no clear D. This CDR3 is built from 12 residues. The germline gives CDR1 SGHDT, CDR2 YYEEEE. The ends were cut back, 5 bases at V and 10 bases at J, with 10 bases in the middle. The DNA of the CDR3 is TGTGCCAGCAGGACGTTAGGCTCACCCCTCCACTTT. This translates into CASRTLGSPLHF.

This clone was detected only a few times. CDR3 bases: TGTGCCAGCACCTGGGAAGGGGCCTATCCCGGGGCCCTCCACTTT. Translating it yields CASTWEGAYPGALHF. The genes are TRBV6-6 and TRBJ1-6; perhaps TRBD1 as D (5 bases). Germline V gives CDR1 MNHNY, CDR2 SVGAGI (reference sequence). V was clipped by 7 bases and J by 14 bases, with 24 bases between them. The CDR3 consists of 15 residues.

Comments on this clone: The junction differs from germline at one of its ends, possibly a read error. V and J are TRBV5-4 and TRBJ2-7; 12 bases are a match to TRBD2. CDR1 is SGHNT and CDR2 is YYREEE in the germline V gene (reference sequence). The CDR3 length is 17 residues. The CDR3 sequence is CASSSGTSGLFSHEQYF. The CDR3 nucleotides read TGTGCCAGCAGCTCCGGGACTAGCGGGTTATTCTCCCACGAGCAGTACTTC.

The J gene is TRBJ2-3, the V gene TRBV7-2; the D call may be TRBD1 or TRBD2 (5 bases each). Germline lookup yields CDR1 SGHTA and CDR2 FQGNSA. This CDR3 spans 12 amino acids. Trimming shortened V by 4 bases and J by 4 bases, and 6 bases separated the two germline ends. The CDR3 nucleotides read TGTGCCAGCAGCTCGGGGCCAGATACGCAGTATTTT. Amino acids: CASSSGPDTQYF.

The V call is TRBV5-1, the J call TRBJ2-3, with TRBD2 matching over 7 bases. Germline loops: CDR1 SGHRS, CDR2 YFSETQ. J gave up 6 bases and V 0 bases, and 10 bases lay outside the gene matches. The CDR3 has 16 amino acids. CDR3 bases: TGCGCCAGCAGCTTGGGACTAGCAGCCACCTTTGATACGCAGTATTTT. This codes for CASSLGLAATFDTQYF.

CDR3 nucleotides: TGTGCCACCAGCAGAGATCGCAGCTCCTACGAGCAGTACTTC. The encoded protein is CATSRDRSSYEQYF. This chain connects TRBV15 to TRBJ2-7, with unresolved D. The CDR3 has 14 residues. Germline-derived CDR1 and CDR2 are LNHNV and YYDKDF (reference sequence). Trimming took off 0 bases at V and 0 bases at J, with 6 bases between the two ends.

The sample holds a few counts of this clone. In nucleotides, the CDR3 is TGTGCCAGCTCACCAGAAAGACAGGTTGGGACTGAAGCTTTCTTT. Encoded protein: CASSPERQVGTEAFF. The J gene is TRBJ1-1, the V gene TRBV18, with D possibly matching TRBD1 (6 bases). The ends were cut back, 2 bases at V and 5 bases at J, with 15 bases in the middle. The CDR3 consists of 15 residues. Germline-derived CDR1 and CDR2 are KGHSH and LQKENI.